Listed below are T cell receptor beta chains from one sample, sequenced in a study of OX40 agonist ivuxolimab in advanced cancers. Sequenced by immunoSEQ multiplex PCR; TCRdb stores in-frame clones only, minus some. The profile shows over 95,000 clones, about 87% of them singletons. The sequencing used CD4+ or CD8+ T cells sorted from blood, collected in a trial of the OX40 agonist ivuxolimab. These receptor sequences come from an adult with an advanced solid tumor such as melanoma, head and neck, liver or kidney cancer. CDR3s include the opening cysteine and the closing phenylalanine or tryptophan. The D gene is left open where the match is weak. Clone size is stated in some rows and not others, as once, few, many or a class when expanded.

j_call clone_size v_call d_call cdr3_aa cdr3_nt
TRBJ1-4 . TRBV27 TRBD1 CASSPGRTGWEKLFF TGTGCCAGCAGTCCAGGAAGGACAGGATGGGAAAAACTGTTTTTT
TRBJ1-4 . TRBV28 . CASSTGTVNEKLFF TGTGCCAGCAGTACCGGGACGGTGAATGAAAAACTGTTTTTT
TRBJ1-4 . TRBV7-9 . CASSLAGDTRGKLFF TGTGCCAGCAGCTTAGCCGGGGACACGAGAGGAAAACTGTTTTTT
TRBJ1-2 . TRBV4-2 . CASSQELPIPRGGYTF TGTGCCAGCAGCCAAGAGCTGCCGATTCCCCGCGGCGGCTACACCTTC
TRBJ1-1 . TRBV18 . CASRRGQDHTEAFF TGTGCCAGCCGACGCGGGCAGGATCACACTGAAGCTTTCTTT
TRBJ2-2 once TRBV4-3 . CALQGVNTGELFF TGCGCCTTACAGGGAGTGAACACCGGGGAGCTGTTTTTT
TRBJ1-6 . TRBV6-5 . CASGLEDYNSPLHF TGTGCCAGCGGACTAGAGGACTATAATTCACCCCTCCACTTT
TRBJ1-1 . TRBV5-1 . CASNEGGGTEAFF TGCGCCAGCAACGAGGGAGGGGGCACTGAAGCTTTCTTT
TRBJ1-5 . TRBV4-3 TRBD1 CASSPWTGGNQPQHF TGCGCCAGCAGCCCTTGGACAGGGGGCAATCAGCCCCAGCATTTT
TRBJ1-5 . TRBV19 . CASSMGEWDSNQPQHF TGTGCCAGTAGTATGGGGGAGTGGGACAGCAATCAGCCCCAGCATTTT
TRBJ2-3 . TRBV7-2 TRBD2 CASSTRTSGGAYTQYF TGTGCCAGCAGCACCAGGACTAGCGGGGGGGCCTATACGCAGTATTTT
TRBJ2-3 . TRBV10-1 TRBD1 CASSEGTGGFRTDTQYF TGCGCCAGCAGTGAGGGAACAGGGGGTTTCAGGACAGATACGCAGTATTTT
TRBJ2-7 . TRBV30 . CAWSETSAYEQYF TGTGCCTGGAGTGAGACATCAGCCTACGAGCAGTACTTC
TRBJ2-4 . TRBV4-3 . CASSQVGDSENIQYF TGCGCCAGCAGCCAAGTGGGGGACTCCGAAAACATTCAGTACTTC
TRBJ2-1 . TRBV19 . CASSRLRTVYNEQFF TGTGCCAGTAGCCGCCTCCGGACAGTCTACAATGAGCAGTTCTTC
TRBJ1-1 . TRBV30 TRBD1 CAWSGQVNTEAFF TGTGCCTGGAGCGGACAGGTGAACACTGAAGCTTTCTTT